This T cell receptor (beta chain) was captured in a study of T cell responses to AZD1222 COVID-19 vaccine. Sequenced by immunoSEQ multiplex PCR; TCRdb stores in-frame clones only, minus some. The sample lists 100,000 to 150,000 clones; approximately 89% were seen once. Concerning this clone itself: The antigen remains unidentified.

Points from the study as a whole: Spike-specific TCR breadth and depth grew following two AZD1222 doses. Possibly, clonal diversity was underestimated; donors were largely white British and included more females. The repertoires were collected only after the peak T cell response. Vaccine-associated CD4 TCRs spanned spike, dominant at 160-218 and 743-854.

The receptor comes from an adult in good health. The input for sequencing was peripheral blood, taken on day 0 of AZD1222 vaccination.

CDR3 nucleotides: TGCGCCAGCAGCCCCGGGGGAGCTGGAAACACCATATATTTT. Its translation: CASSPGGAGNTIYF. The chain has TRBV5-1 and TRBJ1-3; D may be TRBD1 (5 bases). Trimming shortened V by 4 bases and J by 2 bases, and 10 bases separated the two germline ends. Germline CDR1 and CDR2: SGHRS and YFSETQ. This CDR3 contains 14 residues.